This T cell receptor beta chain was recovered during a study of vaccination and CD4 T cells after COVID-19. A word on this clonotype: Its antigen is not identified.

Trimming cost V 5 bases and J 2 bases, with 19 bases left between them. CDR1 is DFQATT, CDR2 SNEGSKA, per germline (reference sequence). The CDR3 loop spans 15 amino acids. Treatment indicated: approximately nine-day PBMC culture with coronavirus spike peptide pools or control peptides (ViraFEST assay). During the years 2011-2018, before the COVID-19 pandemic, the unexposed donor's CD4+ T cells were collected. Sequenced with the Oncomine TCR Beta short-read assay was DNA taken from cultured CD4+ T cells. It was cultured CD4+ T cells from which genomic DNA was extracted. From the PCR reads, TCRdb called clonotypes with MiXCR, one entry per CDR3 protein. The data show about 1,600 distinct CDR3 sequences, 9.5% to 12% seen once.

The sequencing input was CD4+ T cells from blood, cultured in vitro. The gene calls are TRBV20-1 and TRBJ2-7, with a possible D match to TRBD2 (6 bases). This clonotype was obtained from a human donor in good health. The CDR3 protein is CSAPGLNKNTYEQYF. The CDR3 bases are TGCAGTGCTCCGGGACTTAATAAAAATACCTACGAGCAGTACTTC.